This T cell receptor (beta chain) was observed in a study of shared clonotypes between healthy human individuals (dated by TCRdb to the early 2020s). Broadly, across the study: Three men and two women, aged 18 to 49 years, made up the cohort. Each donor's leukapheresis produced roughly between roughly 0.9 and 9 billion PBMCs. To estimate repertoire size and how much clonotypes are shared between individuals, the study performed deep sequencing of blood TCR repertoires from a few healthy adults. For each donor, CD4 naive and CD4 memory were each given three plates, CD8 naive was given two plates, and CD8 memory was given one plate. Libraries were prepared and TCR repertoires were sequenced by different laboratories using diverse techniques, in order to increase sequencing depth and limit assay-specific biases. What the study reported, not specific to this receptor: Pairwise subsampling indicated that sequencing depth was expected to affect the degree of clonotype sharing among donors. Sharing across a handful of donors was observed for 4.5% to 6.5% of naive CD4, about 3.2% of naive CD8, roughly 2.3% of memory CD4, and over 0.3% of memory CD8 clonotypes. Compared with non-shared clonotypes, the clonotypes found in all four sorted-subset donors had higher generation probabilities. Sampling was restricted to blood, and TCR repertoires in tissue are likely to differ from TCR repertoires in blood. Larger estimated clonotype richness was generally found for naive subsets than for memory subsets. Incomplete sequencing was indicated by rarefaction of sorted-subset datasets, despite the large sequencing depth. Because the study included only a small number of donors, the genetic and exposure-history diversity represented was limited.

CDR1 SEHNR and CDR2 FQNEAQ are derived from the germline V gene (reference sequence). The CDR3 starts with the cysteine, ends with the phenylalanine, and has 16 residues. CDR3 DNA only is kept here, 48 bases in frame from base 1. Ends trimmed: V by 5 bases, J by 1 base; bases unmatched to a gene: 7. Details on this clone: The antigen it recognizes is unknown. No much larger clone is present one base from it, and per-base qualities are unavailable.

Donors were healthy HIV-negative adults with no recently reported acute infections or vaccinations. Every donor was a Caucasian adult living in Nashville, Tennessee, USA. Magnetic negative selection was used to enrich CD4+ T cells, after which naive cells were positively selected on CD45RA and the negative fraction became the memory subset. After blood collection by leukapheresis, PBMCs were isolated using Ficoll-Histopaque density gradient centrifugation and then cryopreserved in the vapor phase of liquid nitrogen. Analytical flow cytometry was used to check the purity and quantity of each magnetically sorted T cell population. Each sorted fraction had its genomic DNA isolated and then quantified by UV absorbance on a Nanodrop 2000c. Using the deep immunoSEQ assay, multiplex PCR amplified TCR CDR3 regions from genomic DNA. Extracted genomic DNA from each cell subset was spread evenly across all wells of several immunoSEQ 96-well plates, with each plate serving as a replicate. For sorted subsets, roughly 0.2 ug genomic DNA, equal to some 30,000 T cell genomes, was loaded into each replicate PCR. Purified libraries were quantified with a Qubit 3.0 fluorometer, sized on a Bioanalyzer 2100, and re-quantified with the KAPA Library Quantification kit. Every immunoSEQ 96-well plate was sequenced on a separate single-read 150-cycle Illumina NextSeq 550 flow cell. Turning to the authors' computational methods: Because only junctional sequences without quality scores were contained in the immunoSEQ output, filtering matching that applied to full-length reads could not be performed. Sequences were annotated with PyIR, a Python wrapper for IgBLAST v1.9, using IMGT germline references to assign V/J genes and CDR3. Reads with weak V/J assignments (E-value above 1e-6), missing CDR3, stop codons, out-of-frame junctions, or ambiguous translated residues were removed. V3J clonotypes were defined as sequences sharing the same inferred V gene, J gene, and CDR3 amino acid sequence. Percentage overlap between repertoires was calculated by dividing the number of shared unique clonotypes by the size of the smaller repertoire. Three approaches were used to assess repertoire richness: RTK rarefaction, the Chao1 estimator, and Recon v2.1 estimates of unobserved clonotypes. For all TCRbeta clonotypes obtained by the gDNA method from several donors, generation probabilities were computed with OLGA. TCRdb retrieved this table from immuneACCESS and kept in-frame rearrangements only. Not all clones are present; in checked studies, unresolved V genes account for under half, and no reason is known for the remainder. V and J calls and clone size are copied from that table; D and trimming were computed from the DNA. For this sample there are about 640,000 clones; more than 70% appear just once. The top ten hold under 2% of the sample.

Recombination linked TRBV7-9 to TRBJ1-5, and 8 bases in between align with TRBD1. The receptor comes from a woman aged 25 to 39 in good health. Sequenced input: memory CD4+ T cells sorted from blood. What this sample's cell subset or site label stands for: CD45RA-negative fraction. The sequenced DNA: TGTGCCAGCAGCCCGGGACAGGTTGGCAGCAATCAGCCCCAGCATTTT. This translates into CASSPGQVGSNQPQHF.